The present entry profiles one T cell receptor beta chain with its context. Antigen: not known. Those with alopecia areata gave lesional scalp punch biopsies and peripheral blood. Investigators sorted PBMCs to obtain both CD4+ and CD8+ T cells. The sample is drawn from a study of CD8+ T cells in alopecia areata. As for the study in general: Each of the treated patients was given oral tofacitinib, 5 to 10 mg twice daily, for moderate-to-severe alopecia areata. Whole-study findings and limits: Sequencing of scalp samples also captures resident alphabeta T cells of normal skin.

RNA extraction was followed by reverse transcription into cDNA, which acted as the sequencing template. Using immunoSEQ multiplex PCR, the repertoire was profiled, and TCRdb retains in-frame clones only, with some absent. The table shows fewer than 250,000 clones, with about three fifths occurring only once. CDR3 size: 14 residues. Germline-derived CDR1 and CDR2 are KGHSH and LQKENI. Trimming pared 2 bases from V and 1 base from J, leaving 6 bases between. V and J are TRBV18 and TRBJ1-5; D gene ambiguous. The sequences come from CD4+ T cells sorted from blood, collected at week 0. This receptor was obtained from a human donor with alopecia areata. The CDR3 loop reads CASSPGRSNQPQHF. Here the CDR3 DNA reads TGTGCCAGCTCACCAGGGCGGAGCAATCAGCCCCAGCATTTT.